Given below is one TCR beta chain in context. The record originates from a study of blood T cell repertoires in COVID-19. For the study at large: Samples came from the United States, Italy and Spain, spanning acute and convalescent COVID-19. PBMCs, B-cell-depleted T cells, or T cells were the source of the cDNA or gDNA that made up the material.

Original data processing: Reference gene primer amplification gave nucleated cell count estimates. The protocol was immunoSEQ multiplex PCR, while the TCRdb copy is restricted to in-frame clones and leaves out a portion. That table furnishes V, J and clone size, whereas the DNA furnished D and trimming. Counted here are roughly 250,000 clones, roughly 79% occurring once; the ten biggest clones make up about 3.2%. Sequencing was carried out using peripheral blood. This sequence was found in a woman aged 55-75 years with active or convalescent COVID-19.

CDR3 amino acids: CATSRDIGRGRLDTQYF. DNA of the CDR3: TGTGCCACCAGCAGAGATATAGGGCGGGGGCGCTTAGATACGCAGTATTTT. V and J are TRBV15 and TRBJ2-3; the D gene is possibly TRBD2 (7 bases). CDR1 is LNHNV, CDR2 YYDKDF, per germline (reference sequence). This CDR3 contains 17 residues. V was pared by 0 bases and J by 5 bases, with 18 bases between.